The rows below give T cell receptor beta chains drawn from one sample of a study of shared clonotypes between healthy human individuals. The method was immunoSEQ multiplex PCR; TCRdb's version includes in-frame clones alone and lacks a portion of them. The sample records just over 2,000,000 clones, roughly 94% being singletons. Sequencing used naive CD4+ T cells sorted from blood. These receptors came from a man younger than 35 in good health. The CDR3 runs from the conserved cysteine through the conserved F or W. The D gene is left open where the match is weak. Expanded clones get a size class; other rows say once, few or many, or leave the size out.

D gene,CDR3 length,J gene,V gene,clone size,CDR3 DNA,CDR3 protein
NA,16,TRBJ2-5,TRBV6-5,NA,TGTGCCAGCAGTTACGGGCCCAGGAGGGTTGGGGAGACCCAGTACTTC,CASSYGPRRVGETQYF
NA,15,TRBJ1-4,TRBV15,NA,TGTGCCACCAGCAGAGTGGCAGCTTCGGGTGAAAAACTGTTTTTT,CATSRVAASGEKLFF
NA,17,TRBJ1-5,TRBV7-3,NA,TGTGCCAGCAGCTTATTCAATATTCTAAGGGGTCAACTAGCCCAGCATTTT,CASSLFNILRGQLAQHF
TRBD2,20,TRBJ2-1,TRBV6-1,NA,TGTGCCAGCAGTGAAGTGGGGGGGCCTAGCGGGAGAAAAGGTCACAATGAGCAGTTCTTC,CASSEVGGPSGRKGHNEQFF
TRBD1,15,TRBJ1-2,TRBV5-6,NA,TGTGCCAGCAGCGACCCCACGACAGGGCACTATGGCTACACCTTC,CASSDPTTGHYGYTF
TRBD1,16,TRBJ2-2,TRBV7-9,NA,TGTGCCAGCAGCCCTACAGGGGGCGGGAGCACCGGGGAGCTGTTTTTT,CASSPTGGGSTGELFF
NA,12,TRBJ2-5,TRBV7-2,NA,TGTGCCAGCAGCTTAGTCGACTTGACCCAGTACTTC,CASSLVDLTQYF
TRBD1,15,TRBJ1-2,TRBV7-2,NA,TGTGCCAGCACCCTAAGGGGGCAGGGGGAATATGGCTACACCTTC,CASTLRGQGEYGYTF
TRBD2,14,TRBJ2-7,TRBV7-2,NA,TGTGCCAGCAGCTTATGGGAGGGCCCCTACGAGCAGTACTTC,CASSLWEGPYEQYF
NA,12,TRBJ2-5,TRBV5-1,NA,TGCGCCAGCAGCCTAAGACAAGAGACCCAGTACTTC,CASSLRQETQYF
TRBD1,14,TRBJ2-7,TRBV5-1,NA,TGCGCCAGCACCCCGGGACAGGGGAAGCACGAGCAGTACTTC,CASTPGQGKHEQYF
NA,14,TRBJ1-1,TRBV5-1,NA,TGCGCCAGCAGCTTGTTAGGGGTTGGCACTGAAGCTTTCTTT,CASSLLGVGTEAFF
NA,11,TRBJ1-1,TRBV29-1,NA,TGCAGCGTTCGAAATTTGAGGGAGTCGCTCTTT,CSVRNLRESLF
NA,14,TRBJ1-2,TRBV11-2,NA,TGTGCCAGCAGCGCAGGGTTAGCTAACTATGGCTACACCTTC,CASSAGLANYGYTF
TRBD1,15,TRBJ1-1,TRBV14,once,TGTGCCAGCAGCAAAAGACAGGGTCTGAACACTGAAGCTTTCTTT,CASSKRQGLNTEAFF
NA,14,TRBJ2-5,TRBV10-3,NA,TGTGCCATCAGTGAGGGCACTAGGCAAGAGACCCAGTACTTC,CAISEGTRQETQYF
NA,16,TRBJ1-5,TRBV6-5,once,TGTGCCAGCAGTTTCGAATTCCCCGGGTTAGGTCAGCCCCAGCATTTT,CASSFEFPGLGQPQHF
NA,11,TRBJ1-1,TRBV9,NA,TGTGCCAGCAGCCCTCACACTGAAGCTTTCTTT,CASSPHTEAFF
NA,13,TRBJ1-5,TRBV7-8,few,TGTGCCAGCAGCGACAGCTTAAATCAGCCCCAGCATTTT,CASSDSLNQPQHF
NA,14,TRBJ2-7,TRBV30,NA,TGTGCCTGGGGTGGGTGGCCACAGAGCTACGAGCAGTACTTC,CAWGGWPQSYEQYF
TRBD1,15,TRBJ2-5,TRBV18,NA,TGTGCCAGCTCACCAATGACAGGGGACTTGGTGACCCAGTACTTC,CASSPMTGDLVTQYF
TRBD1,13,TRBJ2-7,TRBV10-3,NA,TGTGCCATCGAGGGACAGGGGAGCTACGAGCAGTACTTC,CAIEGQGSYEQYF
TRBD1,15,TRBJ1-1,TRBV5-1,NA,TGCGCCAGCAGCCACGGACAGGGAGGGAACACTGAAGCTTTCTTT,CASSHGQGGNTEAFF
NA,15,TRBJ1-3,TRBV18,NA,TGTGCCAGCTCCGAGACAGGCAACTCTGGAAACACCATATATTTT,CASSETGNSGNTIYF
NA,12,TRBJ1-2,TRBV13,NA,TGTGCCAGCAGCTTAAAGGGGCAAGGCTACACCTTC,CASSLKGQGYTF
NA,15,TRBJ2-5,TRBV11-2,NA,TGTGCCAGCAGCTTAGCCAGGGGAATTGGGGAGACCCAGTACTTC,CASSLARGIGETQYF
NA,14,TRBJ1-3,TRBV13,NA,TGTGCCAGCAGCTTAGTCGGGTCTGGAAACACCATATATTTT,CASSLVGSGNTIYF
NA,14,TRBJ1-2,TRBV28,NA,TGTGCCAGCAGTTTCGGAGGGGGAGACTATGGCTACACCTTC,CASSFGGGDYGYTF
NA,15,TRBJ2-2,TRBV4-1,NA,TGCGCCAGCAGCCAACGAGGACAGCGGGGCGGGGAGCTGTTTTTT,CASSQRGQRGGELFF
NA,13,TRBJ1-1,TRBV30,NA,TGTGCCTGGGTGCTACAAAATTTTGGTGAAGCTTTCTTT,CAWVLQNFGEAFF
TRBD1,14,TRBJ1-4,TRBV6-6,once,TGTGCCAGCAGCCTGGGACAGGGTTTTGAAAAACTGTTTTTT,CASSLGQGFEKLFF
NA,16,TRBJ2-7,TRBV7-8,NA,TGTGCCAGCAGCTTAGGACGGCAGGGCCGCTCCTACGAGCAGTACTTC,CASSLGRQGRSYEQYF
NA,14,TRBJ1-1,TRBV7-2,NA,TGTGCCAGCAGCCTTTTAGGCCTGAACACTGAAGCTTTCTTT,CASSLLGLNTEAFF
NA,12,TRBJ2-3,TRBV5-1,NA,TGCGCCAGCAGCTACCATACAGATACGCAGTATTTT,CASSYHTDTQYF
NA,13,TRBJ2-3,TRBV7-2,NA,TGTGCCAGCAGCCGGCGGAACACAGATACGCAGTATTTT,CASSRRNTDTQYF
NA,13,TRBJ2-5,TRBV2,NA,TGTGCCAGCACCCCAGACGGCCAAGAGACCCAGTACTTC,CASTPDGQETQYF
TRBD1,16,TRBJ2-7,TRBV5-1,NA,TGCGCCAGCAGCTTGGCCGGGGGGACAGGGTCCTACGAGCAGTACTTC,CASSLAGGTGSYEQYF
TRBD1,15,TRBJ1-2,TRBV7-2,NA,TGTGCCAGCAGCCACCGGACAGGGGAGGTTTTCGGACACACCTTC,CASSHRTGEVFGHTF
NA,13,TRBJ2-7,TRBV7-2,NA,TGTGCCAGCAGCTTAGGGTCGCTCTACGAGCAGTACTTC,CASSLGSLYEQYF
NA,15,TRBJ1-5,TRBV5-1,NA,TGCGCCAGCAGCGTGGAAGGGGTACCAAATCAGCCCCAGCATTTT,CASSVEGVPNQPQHF
NA,16,TRBJ2-1,TRBV19,once,TGTGCCAGTAGTATTAATGGCTTAAGCTCCTACAATGAGCAGTTCTTC,CASSINGLSSYNEQFF
TRBD2,16,TRBJ2-3,TRBV5-4,NA,TGTGCCAGCAGCTTGGGACTAGCGGGAGTATCAGATACGCAGTATTTT,CASSLGLAGVSDTQYF
NA,14,TRBJ2-3,TRBV5-1,NA,TGCGCCAGCAGAACGGACGGTTTATCAGATACGCAGTATTTT,CASRTDGLSDTQYF
NA,12,TRBJ2-7,TRBV2,NA,TGTGCCAGCGGCGGGACAGTCTACGAGCAGTACTTC,CASGGTVYEQYF
TRBD1,16,TRBJ2-7,TRBV6-6,NA,TGTGCCAGCAGTTACGATGGACAGGTTAGCTCCTACGAGCAGTACTTC,CASSYDGQVSSYEQYF
TRBD1,13,TRBJ2-1,TRBV19,NA,TGTGCCACAAGTAGGGGGCCCTACAATGAGCAGTTCTTC,CATSRGPYNEQFF
NA,16,TRBJ2-4,TRBV4-3,NA,TGCGCCAGCAGCCATCACAGGGAAGGGACCAAAAACATTCAGTACTTC,CASSHHREGTKNIQYF
NA,12,TRBJ1-2,TRBV6-6,NA,TGTGCCAGCAGTCTCACCAGCTATGGCTACACCTTC,CASSLTSYGYTF
NA,12,TRBJ1-1,TRBV27,once,TGTGCCAGCAGTTTAACCGGAGGGGCAAGTTTCTTT,CASSLTGGASFF
TRBD1,12,TRBJ2-1,TRBV18,once,TGTGCCAGCTCACCTCCGACAGGGCAGCAGTTCTTC,CASSPPTGQQFF
TRBD1,14,TRBJ1-2,TRBV6-1,NA,TGTGCCAGCAGTTCAGAGACAGGGGTTTATGGCTACACCTTC,CASSSETGVYGYTF